The source of this TCR beta chain is a study of cytomegalovirus exposure and HLA in healthy donors. PCR used 60 Vbeta primers and 13 Jbeta primers. Only in-frame clones appear in the TCRdb table, and some are missing; sequencing was by immunoSEQ multiplex PCR. Among around 130,000 clones listed, around 65% were seen once. V shed 4 bases and J shed 3 bases, with 13 bases lying between them. This CDR3 comprises 14 residues. Germline lookup yields CDR1 SGHRS and CDR2 YFSETQ. This chain links TRBV5-1 with TRBJ2-5; D is unclear. The specimen was PBMCs. The TCR comes from a male donor in good health and CMV-seronegative. The CDR3 coding sequence is TGCGCCAGCAGCCCGTCGAGTCCTGAAGAGACCCAGTACTTC. Encoded protein: CASSPSSPEETQYF.